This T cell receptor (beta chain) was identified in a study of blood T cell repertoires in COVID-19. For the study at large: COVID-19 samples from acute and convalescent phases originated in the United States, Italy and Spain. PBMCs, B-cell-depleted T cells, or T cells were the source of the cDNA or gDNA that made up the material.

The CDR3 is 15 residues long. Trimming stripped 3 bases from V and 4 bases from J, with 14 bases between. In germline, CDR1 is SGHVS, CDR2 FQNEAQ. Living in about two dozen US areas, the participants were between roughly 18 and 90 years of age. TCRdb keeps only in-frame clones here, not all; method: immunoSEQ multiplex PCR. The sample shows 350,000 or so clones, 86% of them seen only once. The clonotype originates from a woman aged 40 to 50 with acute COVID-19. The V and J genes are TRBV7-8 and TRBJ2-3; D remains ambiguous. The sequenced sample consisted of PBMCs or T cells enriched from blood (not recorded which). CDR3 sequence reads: CASSFSTGWADTQYF. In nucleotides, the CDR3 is TGTGCCAGCAGCTTCTCGACGGGTTGGGCAGATACGCAGTATTTT.